Listed here is a single T cell receptor beta chain. This record belongs to a study of technical replicates of blood from a handful of donors. TCRdb keeps only in-frame clones here, not all; method: immunoSEQ multiplex PCR. This sample has 70,000 to 85,000 clones, with almost 98% found just once. The germline CDR1 and CDR2 sequences are SSHAT and FNYEAQ (reference sequence). V was pared by 2 bases and J by 5 bases, with 15 bases between. This CDR3 is built from 16 residues. This TCR was recovered from a human donor in good health. Sequencing was performed on T cells isolated from PBMCs. The genes are TRBV7-7 and TRBJ2-2; no reliable D call. CDR3 residues: CASSLSSAARTGELFF. In nucleotides, the CDR3 is TGTGCCAGCAGCTTATCTAGTGCCGCGAGGACCGGGGAGCTGTTTTTT. The full variable domain, in which reference TRBV7-7 and TRBJ2-2 provide the parts outside the CDR3, is GAGVSQSPRYKVTKRGQDVTLRCDPISSHATLYWYQQALGQGPEFLTYFNYEAQPDKSGLPSDRFSAERPEGSISTLTIQRTEQRDSAMYRCASSLSSAARTGELFFGEGSRLTVL.